Detailed here is one T cell receptor beta chain. Its antigen is undetermined. This sample is part of a study of vaccination and CD4 T cells after COVID-19. Study context: A median of around 73 days (range 14 to 241) separated dose two from the taking of post-vaccine samples.

V was trimmed by 2 bases and J by 5 bases, leaving 9 bases between them. Germline values: CDR1 MNHEY, CDR2 SVGAGI. The CDR3 has 13 residues. This sample's treatment: roughly nine-day PBMC culture with coronavirus spike peptide pools or control peptides (ViraFEST assay). Positive PCR results dated from March to December 2020, before the US Alpha, Beta and Delta variants. Wells that each held 1.5 million to 2 million PBMCs were cultured with 9 to 10 IU/ml IL-2 and approximately 9.5 ug/ml peptide pools. Regarding the study as a whole: Convalescent patients' clones that were vaccine-specific were spike mono-reactive in 304 of 307 cases.

Cultured CD4+ T cells had their DNA profiled by the Oncomine TCR Beta short-read assay. MiXCR was run by TCRdb on the PCR reads, yielding one entry per CDR3 protein. This sample has approximately 16,000 distinct CDR3 sequences, with 57% found just once. Sample: CD4+ T cells from blood, cultured in vitro. J is TRBJ2-5 and V is TRBV6-5; D is unresolved. This clonotype originated in a human donor who had recovered from COVID-19. CDR3 coding DNA: TGTGCCAGCAGTTACAGGGCTGGCGAGACCCAGTACTTC. Protein sequence: CASSYRAGETQYF.